This T cell receptor beta chain was obtained from a study of blood T cell repertoires in COVID-19. Overall study context: COVID-19 samples from acute and convalescent phases originated in the United States, Italy and Spain. Nucleic acid was either cDNA or gDNA, and it came from T cells, B-cell-depleted T cells, or PBMCs.

CDR1 is SGHVS, CDR2 FQNEAQ, per germline. V dropped 5 bases and J dropped 6 bases, with 11 bases sitting between them. The CDR3 sequence is 12 residues long. As handled by the study authors: From reference gene primer amplification, estimates of nucleated cell counts were derived. TCRdb keeps only in-frame clones here, not all; method: immunoSEQ multiplex PCR. D and trimming were read from the DNA, whereas the V and J calls and clone size are those reported in that table. The table records some 100,000 clones, 70% to 85% of them present only once. The specimen was peripheral blood. The chain combines TRBV7-8 with TRBJ2-7; D remains unclear. The receptor's source is a woman aged 60 to 75 with acute or convalescent COVID-19. CDR3 in DNA: TGTGCCAGCAGCCAACCGGGTACCGAGCAGTACTTC. Translating it yields CASSQPGTEQYF.